The source of this T cell receptor (beta chain) is a study of T cells in tumors after PD-1 blockade. For the study at large: Excluded were patients with checkpoint blockade, immunosuppressants, or radiotherapy or other anti-cancer therapy within 4 weeks. Patients received pembrolizumab 200 mg every 3 weeks or cemiplimab 350 mg every 2 weeks. A subset received ongoing vismodegib 150 mg daily alongside anti-PD-1 therapy.

Some clones are missing from TCRdb's copy, which holds only in-frame ones; the method was immunoSEQ multiplex PCR. Of about 33,000 clones in the sample, around four fifths are singletons; the top ten hold more than 30%. The starting material was PBMCs, obtained before anti-PD-1 treatment. The sequence was obtained from a human donor with basal cell carcinoma.

The CDR3 is CASSLADFTPQHF. The CDR3 region has the DNA TGTGCCAGCAGTTTAGCGGATTTCACGCCCCAGCATTTT. The V call is TRBV12-3 or TRBV12-4, the J call TRBJ1-5; D ambiguous. The CDR3 runs 13 residues. Trimming removed 0 bases from V and 9 bases from J, with 9 bases in between.